The 14 T cell receptor beta chains below all came from one sample that was sequenced in a study of blood T cell repertoires in COVID-19. Data came from immunoSEQ multiplex PCR; TCRdb stores just in-frame clones and leaves some out. This table holds a few hundred thousand clones, around 84% found once. Sequenced input: peripheral blood. These receptor sequences come from a middle-aged woman who had recovered from COVID-19.

Only one count was recorded for this clone. This chain links TRBV19 with TRBJ1-4; a weak D match, TRBD1 (6 bases). CDR1 and CDR2 from the germline V gene are LNHDA and SQIVND (reference sequence). V was pared by 4 bases and J by 3 bases, with 15 bases between. The CDR3 sequence is 16 residues long. The CDR3 loop is CASSTLTGRPNEKLFF. In nucleotides, the CDR3 is TGTGCCAGTAGTACGCTTACAGGGCGGCCTAATGAAAAACTGTTTTTT. The full variable domain, in which reference TRBV19 and TRBJ1-4 provide the parts outside the CDR3, is DGGITQSPKYLFRKEGQNVTLSCEQNLNHDAMYWYRQDPGQGLRLIYYSQIVNDFQKGDIAEGYSVSREKKESFPLTVTSAQKNPTAFYLCASSTLTGRPNEKLFFGSGTQLSVL.

J is TRBJ1-5 and V is TRBV12-3 or TRBV12-4, with 7 bases matching TRBD1. This CDR3 is built from 13 residues. The J segment lost 7 bases and the V segment lost 4 bases, leaving 4 bases of the junction unmatched. The CDR3 bases are TGTGCCAGCAGTTGGACAGGTTCGCAGCCCCAGCATTTT. Encoded protein: CASSWTGSQPQHF.

This sequence joins TRBV18 and TRBJ2-3, with 9 bases matching TRBD2. The CDR3 spans 16 residues. V trimming: 4 bases; J trimming: 1 base; junction bases outside the gene matches: 6. CDR1 is KGHSH and CDR2 is LQKENI in the germline V gene. The chain's CDR3 is CASSLRAGGGTDTQYF. CDR3 nucleotides: TGTGCCAGCTCACTGCGAGCGGGGGGCGGCACAGATACGCAGTATTTT.

The rearrangement joins TRBV11-3 to TRBJ2-5, with D possibly matching TRBD2 (5 bases). Per the germline V gene, CDR1 is SGHNT and CDR2 is YENEEA. This CDR3 has 14 residues. Trimming left V 5 bases short and J 5 bases short, with 15 bases between. The CDR3 DNA reads as TGTGCCAGCAGCCTCCCGCTCGGCGGGGAGACCCAGTACTTC. Residues: CASSLPLGGETQYF.

The rearrangement links TRBV30 to TRBJ2-7; a possible D gene is TRBD2 (6 bases). V dropped 7 bases and J dropped 3 bases, with 13 bases sitting between them. CDR3 length: 12 residues. In germline, CDR1 is GTSNPN, CDR2 SVGIG (reference sequence). CDR3 residues: CAYSRDFYEQYF. The CDR3 coding sequence is TGTGCCTACTCCCGGGACTTCTACGAGCAGTACTTC.

J is TRBJ2-7 and V is TRBV2, with a possible D match to TRBD2 (5 bases). V was cut by 3 bases and J by 5 bases, with 14 bases left in between. The CDR3 totals 14 residues. Germline values: CDR1 SNHLY, CDR2 FYNNEI. The CDR3 bases are TGTGCCAGCAGTGATCTAGTGGGGAGCCACGAGCAGTACTTC. Residues: CASSDLVGSHEQYF.

This chain connects TRBV6-2 or TRBV6-3 to TRBJ2-6; 12 bases match TRBD1. CDR3 length equals 19 residues. CDR1 MNHEY and CDR2 SVGEGT come from the germline V gene. J was trimmed by 4 bases and V by 2 bases; bases with no gene match: 9. This chain's CDR3 is CASSYVGTGGLVGANVLTF. Here the CDR3 DNA reads TGTGCCAGCAGTTACGTGGGGACAGGGGGCCTCGTAGGGGCCAACGTCCTGACTTTC.

A note on this clone: The sample carries other DNA sequences with the same CDR3. Written as DNA, the CDR3 is TGCGCCAGCAGCACAGAGTACCAAGAGACCCAGTACTTC. It yields the protein CASSTEYQETQYF. The gene calls are TRBV5-1 and TRBJ2-5; D is undetermined. The V end lost 4 bases, the J end lost 0 bases, and 7 bases lay between the germline ends. Germline V lookup: CDR1 SGHRS, CDR2 YFSETQ. The CDR3 loop spans 13 amino acids. Filled out from reference TRBV5-1 and TRBJ2-5, the complete variable domain reads KAGVTQTPRYLIKTRGQQVTLSCSPISGHRSVSWYQQTPGQGLQFLFEYFSETQRNKGNFPGRFSGRQFSNSRSEMNVSTLELGDSALYLCASSTEYQETQYFGPGTRLLVL.

The rearrangement links TRBV19 to TRBJ1-3; TRBD1 agrees at 9 bases. With 4 bases clipped from V and 3 bases from J, the junction kept 7 bases outside the gene matches. Germline CDR1 reads LNHDA; CDR2 reads SQIVND (reference sequence). This CDR3 has 16 amino acids. Written as DNA, the CDR3 is TGTGCCAGTAGTAACCCCCGACAGGGGGTTGGAAACACCATATATTTT. It translates to CASSNPRQGVGNTIYF.

The chain uses TRBV11-3 and TRBJ2-1; 7 bases map to TRBD2. The CDR3 is made up of 15 amino acids. CDR1 is SGHNT and CDR2 is YENEEA in the germline V gene. With 1 base clipped from V and 7 bases from J, the junction kept 7 bases outside the gene matches. DNA of the CDR3: TGTGCCAGCAGCTTAGTAGCTCTAGCGGAAAATGAGCAGTTCTTC. Protein product: CASSLVALAENEQFF. The whole variable domain, filled in from reference TRBV11-3 and TRBJ2-1, reads EAGVVQSPRYKIIEKKQPVAFWCNPISGHNTLYWYLQNLGQGPELLIRYENEEAVDDSQLPKDRFSAERLKGVDSTLKIQPAELGDSAVYLCASSLVALAENEQFFGPGTRLTVL.

The chain links TRBV18 to TRBJ1-5; D call uncertain. Germline CDR1 KGHSH, CDR2 LQKENI. Trimming cost V 2 bases and J 5 bases, with 13 bases left between them. The CDR3 extends over 15 amino acids. CDR3: CASSPSTVLHQPQHF. CDR3 in DNA: TGTGCCAGCTCACCATCAACAGTCCTCCATCAGCCCCAGCATTTT.

This chain links TRBV6-6 with TRBJ2-1; weak D call: TRBD2 (5 bases). The V gene's germline CDR1 is MNHNY and CDR2 SVGAGI (reference sequence). Trimming left V 6 bases short and J 2 bases short, with 14 bases between. The CDR3 contains 15 residues. Here the CDR3 reads CASRPMGSTYNEQFF. The CDR3 coding sequence is TGTGCCAGCAGACCGATGGGGAGCACCTACAATGAGCAGTTCTTC.

The chain combines TRBV7-2 with TRBJ2-1; 12 bases align to TRBD2. Germline loops: CDR1 SGHTA, CDR2 FQGNSA. The CDR3 length is 15 residues. Trimming at V came to 5 bases and at J to 4 bases, leaving 3 bases not matched to a gene. CDR3 amino acids: CASSNLAGGYNEQFF. For the CDR3, the DNA is TGTGCCAGCAGCAACCTAGCGGGGGGGTACAATGAGCAGTTCTTC.

This chain joins TRBV30 and TRBJ1-3; D is uncertain. Trimming left V 3 bases short and J 3 bases short, with 18 bases between. The germline V gene encodes CDR1 GTSNPN and CDR2 SVGIG (reference sequence). The CDR3 totals 16 residues. This chain's CDR3 is CAWSTFGVALGNTIYF. CDR3 sequence (DNA): TGTGCCTGGAGCACCTTCGGGGTAGCGCTTGGAAACACCATATATTTT.